This is a list of T cell receptor beta chains from one sample in a study of OX40 agonist ivuxolimab in advanced cancers. The protocol was immunoSEQ multiplex PCR, while the TCRdb copy is restricted to in-frame clones and leaves out a portion. The table lists more than 45,000 clones, 70% to 90% of them singletons. The specimen comprised CD4+ or CD8+ T cells sorted from blood, sampled in a trial of the OX40 agonist ivuxolimab. These receptors came from an adult with an advanced solid tumor such as melanoma, head and neck, liver or kidney cancer. The CDR3 runs from the conserved cysteine through the conserved F or W. Fields, in order: V gene, J gene, clone size, D gene, CDR3 DNA, CDR3 protein. A D gene is named only where the DNA matches it firmly. Not all rows give a size; the values are once, few, many and, for expanded clones, a class.

v_call: TRBV7-9
j_call: TRBJ1-3
clone_size: .
d_call: TRBD1
cdr3_nt: TGTGCCAGCAGCTCCGACAGGGGCTCTGGAAACACCATATATTTT
cdr3_aa: CASSSDRGSGNTIYF

v_call: TRBV18
j_call: TRBJ2-7
clone_size: .
d_call: .
cdr3_nt: TGTGCCAGCTCACCGGGACTTTCCTTTTACGAGCAGTACTTC
cdr3_aa: CASSPGLSFYEQYF

v_call: TRBV5-1
j_call: TRBJ2-3
clone_size: once
d_call: .
cdr3_nt: TGCGCCAGCAGCTCCGGACTACATAGCACAGATACGCAGTATTTT
cdr3_aa: CASSSGLHSTDTQYF

v_call: TRBV10-2
j_call: TRBJ2-1
clone_size: .
d_call: TRBD2
cdr3_nt: TGCGCCAGCAGTGCCAGCGGGAGCGGCAATGAGCAGTTCTTC
cdr3_aa: CASSASGSGNEQFF

v_call: TRBV29-1
j_call: TRBJ2-1
clone_size: .
d_call: TRBD2
cdr3_nt: TGCAGCGTTGGGAGTAGCGGGAGTGGCTACAATGAGCAGTTCTTC
cdr3_aa: CSVGSSGSGYNEQFF

v_call: TRBV5-6
j_call: TRBJ2-1
clone_size: .
d_call: TRBD1
cdr3_nt: TGTGCCAGCAGCGACTCCGTCAGGGGGCCTCCTCGGGATGAGCAGTTCTTC
cdr3_aa: CASSDSVRGPPRDEQFF

v_call: TRBV30
j_call: TRBJ2-5
clone_size: .
d_call: .
cdr3_nt: TGTGCCTGGAGTGCCCGTGAGACCCAGTACTTC
cdr3_aa: CAWSARETQYF

v_call: TRBV28
j_call: TRBJ1-2
clone_size: .
d_call: TRBD1
cdr3_nt: TGTGCCAGCAGTTCGGGACAGGACTATGGCTACACCTTC
cdr3_aa: CASSSGQDYGYTF

v_call: TRBV7-2
j_call: TRBJ1-1
clone_size: .
d_call: .
cdr3_nt: TGTGCCAGCAGCTCAGGCGGAAAAATCGCTTTCTTT
cdr3_aa: CASSSGGKIAFF

v_call: TRBV5-6
j_call: TRBJ1-1
clone_size: .
d_call: .
cdr3_nt: TGTGCCAGCAGCTTGGAGGGCAGACTGAACACTGAAGCTTTCTTT
cdr3_aa: CASSLEGRLNTEAFF

v_call: TRBV5-1
j_call: TRBJ2-3
clone_size: .
d_call: TRBD2
cdr3_nt: TGCGCCAGCAGCTTGGCCATACGAGGGAGGGCTACAGATACGCAGTATTTT
cdr3_aa: CASSLAIRGRATDTQYF

v_call: TRBV7-8
j_call: TRBJ2-1
clone_size: .
d_call: TRBD2
cdr3_nt: TGTGCCAGCAGCCTAAGGGACTATGGTGAGCAGTTCTTC
cdr3_aa: CASSLRDYGEQFF

v_call: TRBV5-4
j_call: TRBJ2-2
clone_size: .
d_call: .
cdr3_nt: TGTGCCAGCAGCACTTCGTTGGAGAACACCGGGGAGCTGTTTTTT
cdr3_aa: CASSTSLENTGELFF

v_call: TRBV10-3
j_call: TRBJ2-3
clone_size: .
d_call: .
cdr3_nt: TGTGCCATCAGTGAGTTATCGGGGGATCTCACAGATACGCAGTATTTT
cdr3_aa: CAISELSGDLTDTQYF

v_call: TRBV6-6
j_call: TRBJ2-3
clone_size: once
d_call: TRBD1
cdr3_nt: TGTGCCAGCAGTCTCGACAGGGGGGACACAGATACGCAGTATTTT
cdr3_aa: CASSLDRGDTDTQYF

v_call: TRBV28
j_call: TRBJ2-7
clone_size: .
d_call: .
cdr3_nt: TGTGCCAGCAGTTTTCCGGCAGACCCCTACGAGCAGTACTTC
cdr3_aa: CASSFPADPYEQYF

v_call: TRBV7-9
j_call: TRBJ2-2
clone_size: .
d_call: TRBD1
cdr3_nt: TGTGCCAGCAGCCCTACAGGGGGCGTTGGCACCGGGGAGCTGTTTTTT
cdr3_aa: CASSPTGGVGTGELFF

v_call: TRBV6-6
j_call: TRBJ2-3
clone_size: .
d_call: TRBD2
cdr3_nt: TGTGCCAGCAGTCTGACTAGCGTTGAAGATACGCAGTATTTT
cdr3_aa: CASSLTSVEDTQYF

v_call: TRBV27
j_call: TRBJ2-3
clone_size: few
d_call: .
cdr3_nt: TGTGCCGCGGGTATCAGGGGACTCGAGACAGATACGCAGTATTTT
cdr3_aa: CAAGIRGLETDTQYF

v_call: TRBV5-4
j_call: TRBJ2-3
clone_size: .
d_call: .
cdr3_nt: TGTGCCAGCAGCTTGGCCCCGTACACTAGGGTGGCAGATACGCAGTATTTT
cdr3_aa: CASSLAPYTRVADTQYF

v_call: TRBV15
j_call: TRBJ2-3
clone_size: .
d_call: .
cdr3_nt: TGTGCCACCAGCAGAGATTTTGGGCGGGACTCGCAGTATTTT
cdr3_aa: CATSRDFGRDSQYF

v_call: TRBV7-9
j_call: TRBJ2-2
clone_size: .
d_call: TRBD1
cdr3_nt: TGTGCCAGCAGCTTACCGGACAGGGCGGGCACCGGGGAGCTGTTTTTT
cdr3_aa: CASSLPDRAGTGELFF

v_call: TRBV19
j_call: TRBJ1-5
clone_size: .
d_call: TRBD1
cdr3_nt: TGTGCCAGTACTCAACGGGACAGCTATAGCAATCAGCCCCAGCATTTT
cdr3_aa: CASTQRDSYSNQPQHF

v_call: TRBV13
j_call: TRBJ2-3
clone_size: .
d_call: .
cdr3_nt: TGTGCCAGCAGGGGGAACGGCGGCACAGATACGCAGTATTTT
cdr3_aa: CASRGNGGTDTQYF

v_call: TRBV7-3
j_call: TRBJ2-3
clone_size: .
d_call: TRBD2
cdr3_nt: TGTGCCAGCAGCTTAGGTGGTAGCGGGAGCACAGATACGCAGTATTTT
cdr3_aa: CASSLGGSGSTDTQYF

v_call: TRBV10-3
j_call: TRBJ2-3
clone_size: .
d_call: .
cdr3_nt: TGTGCCATCAGAGAACAGCGCAAAGATACGCAGTATTTT
cdr3_aa: CAIREQRKDTQYF

v_call: TRBV6-1
j_call: TRBJ1-5
clone_size: .
d_call: .
cdr3_nt: TGTGCCAGCAGTGCCCCACCCCAGCCCCAGCATTTT
cdr3_aa: CASSAPPQPQHF

v_call: TRBV5-1
j_call: TRBJ1-2
clone_size: .
d_call: .
cdr3_nt: TGCGCCAGCAGCTTGGAACCGCTTAATGGGGAACACACCTTC
cdr3_aa: CASSLEPLNGEHTF

v_call: TRBV19
j_call: TRBJ2-1
clone_size: .
d_call: .
cdr3_nt: TGTGCCAGTAGTAGGGGGAATTCCTACAATGAGCAGTTCTTC
cdr3_aa: CASSRGNSYNEQFF

v_call: TRBV11-2
j_call: TRBJ2-3
clone_size: .
d_call: .
cdr3_nt: TGTGCCAGCAGCACCCGCCTACTCCTCGGCCATACGCAGTATTTT
cdr3_aa: CASSTRLLLGHTQYF

v_call: TRBV4-1
j_call: TRBJ2-3
clone_size: few
d_call: .
cdr3_nt: TGCGCCAGCAGCCAAGCCCAGGTAGATACGCAGTATTTT
cdr3_aa: CASSQAQVDTQYF

v_call: TRBV10-1
j_call: TRBJ2-7
clone_size: once
d_call: .
cdr3_nt: TGCGCCAGCAGTGAAATCGGACCCTACGAGCAGTACTTC
cdr3_aa: CASSEIGPYEQYF

v_call: TRBV6-5
j_call: TRBJ1-2
clone_size: .
d_call: .
cdr3_nt: TGTGCCAGCAGTTACGGGGGGACTGGGGACTATGGCTACACCTTC
cdr3_aa: CASSYGGTGDYGYTF

v_call: TRBV5-5
j_call: TRBJ1-1
clone_size: .
d_call: .
cdr3_nt: TGTGCCAGCAGCTCGTTATTACAGAGGAACACTGAAGCTTTCTTT
cdr3_aa: CASSSLLQRNTEAFF

v_call: TRBV29-1
j_call: TRBJ1-5
clone_size: once
d_call: .
cdr3_nt: TGCAGCGTTGTCTCGGGCTCCAATCAGCCCCAGCATTTT
cdr3_aa: CSVVSGSNQPQHF

v_call: TRBV2
j_call: TRBJ2-5
clone_size: .
d_call: TRBD1
cdr3_nt: TGTGCCAGCAGTTCCGGGACAGGGGGCGGAGAGACCCAGTACTTC
cdr3_aa: CASSSGTGGGETQYF

v_call: TRBV10-2
j_call: TRBJ2-3
clone_size: medium-sized
d_call: .
cdr3_nt: TGCGCGATCCGTCTAACAAGTCGCACAGATACGCAGTATTTT
cdr3_aa: CAIRLTSRTDTQYF

v_call: TRBV10-3
j_call: TRBJ2-2
clone_size: once
d_call: .
cdr3_nt: TGTGCCATCAGTCCCTCCCAAGGCGGTTTCACCGGGGAGCTGTTTTTT
cdr3_aa: CAISPSQGGFTGELFF

v_call: TRBV5-1
j_call: TRBJ2-3
clone_size: few
d_call: .
cdr3_nt: TGCGCCAGCAGCTTGGAGGCAGATACGCAGTATTTT
cdr3_aa: CASSLEADTQYF

v_call: TRBV30
j_call: TRBJ2-5
clone_size: .
d_call: .
cdr3_nt: TGTGCCTGGAGTTTCTCTGCCCGGGCAGGGGAGACCCAGTACTTC
cdr3_aa: CAWSFSARAGETQYF

v_call: TRBV4-1
j_call: TRBJ1-4
clone_size: .
d_call: TRBD1
cdr3_nt: TGCGCCAGCAGCCAACCCGGGACAGGGGGACGGGAAAAACTGTTTTTT
cdr3_aa: CASSQPGTGGREKLFF

v_call: TRBV18
j_call: TRBJ1-2
clone_size: .
d_call: .
cdr3_nt: TGTGCCAGCTCTCCCGGACAGTACTATGGCTACACCTTC
cdr3_aa: CASSPGQYYGYTF

v_call: TRBV2
j_call: TRBJ2-7
clone_size: medium-sized
d_call: TRBD1
cdr3_nt: TGTGCCAGCAGTGGACAGGGGGAGGGAGAGCAGTACTTC
cdr3_aa: CASSGQGEGEQYF

v_call: TRBV28
j_call: TRBJ1-5
clone_size: .
d_call: .
cdr3_nt: TGTGCCAGCAGTAGGGTCTGGGGGGGTGGCGGCAATCAGCCCCAGCATTTT
cdr3_aa: CASSRVWGGGGNQPQHF

v_call: TRBV6-4
j_call: TRBJ1-2
clone_size: .
d_call: .
cdr3_nt: TGTGCCAGCAGTGACCCACGAAAGGAAGCTAACTATGGCTACACCTTC
cdr3_aa: CASSDPRKEANYGYTF

v_call: TRBV5-1
j_call: TRBJ2-5
clone_size: .
d_call: TRBD1
cdr3_nt: TGCGCCAGCAGCTTAACCGGGACAGGGAGGGAGACCCAGTACTTC
cdr3_aa: CASSLTGTGRETQYF

v_call: TRBV19
j_call: TRBJ2-7
clone_size: few
d_call: TRBD2
cdr3_nt: TGTGCCAGTAGTTCTCCCGGGACTAGTGCGAACGAGCAGTACTTC
cdr3_aa: CASSSPGTSANEQYF

v_call: TRBV7-8
j_call: TRBJ1-2
clone_size: .
d_call: TRBD1
cdr3_nt: TGTGCCAGCAGCTTACGTGGGACAGCCCTGATTGGGGCCGGCTACACCTTC
cdr3_aa: CASSLRGTALIGAGYTF

v_call: TRBV5-1
j_call: TRBJ1-1
clone_size: .
d_call: .
cdr3_nt: TGCGCCAGCAGCTTTGGAGACACTGAAGCTTTCTTT
cdr3_aa: CASSFGDTEAFF

v_call: TRBV30
j_call: TRBJ2-7
clone_size: once
d_call: .
cdr3_nt: TGTGCCTGGACCATGGGGGGTAACTACGAGCAGTACTTC
cdr3_aa: CAWTMGGNYEQYF

v_call: TRBV28
j_call: TRBJ2-6
clone_size: .
d_call: .
cdr3_nt: TGTGCCAGCAGTATTGTTGGGGCCAACGTCCTGACTTTC
cdr3_aa: CASSIVGANVLTF